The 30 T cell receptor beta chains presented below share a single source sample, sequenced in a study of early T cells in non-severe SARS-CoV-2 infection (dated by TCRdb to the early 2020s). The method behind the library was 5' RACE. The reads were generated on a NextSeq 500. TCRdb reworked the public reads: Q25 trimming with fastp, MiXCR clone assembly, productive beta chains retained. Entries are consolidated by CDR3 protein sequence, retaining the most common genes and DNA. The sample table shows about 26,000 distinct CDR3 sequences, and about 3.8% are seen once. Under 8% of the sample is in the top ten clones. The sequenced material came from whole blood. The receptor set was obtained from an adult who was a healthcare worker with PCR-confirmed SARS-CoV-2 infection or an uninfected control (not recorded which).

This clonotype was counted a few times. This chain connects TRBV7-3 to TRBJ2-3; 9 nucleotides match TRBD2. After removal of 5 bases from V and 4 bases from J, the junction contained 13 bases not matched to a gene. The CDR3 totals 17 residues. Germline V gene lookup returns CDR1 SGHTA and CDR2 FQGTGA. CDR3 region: CASSPGRAGGPSDTQYF. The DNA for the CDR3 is TGTGCCAGCAGCCCCGGAAGGGCGGGAGGGCCTTCAGATACGCAGTATTTT. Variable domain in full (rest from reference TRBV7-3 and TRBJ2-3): GAGVSQTPSNKVTEKGKYVELRCDPISGHTALYWYRQSLGQGPEFLIYFQGTGAADDSGLPNDRFFAVRPEGSVSTLKIQRTERGDSAVYLCASSPGRAGGPSDTQYFGPGTRLTVL.

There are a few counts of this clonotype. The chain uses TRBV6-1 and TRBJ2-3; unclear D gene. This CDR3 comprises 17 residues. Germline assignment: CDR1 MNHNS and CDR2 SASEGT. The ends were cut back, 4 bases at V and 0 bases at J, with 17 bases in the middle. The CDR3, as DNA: TGTGCCAGCAGTGCAAAAGTCGTCTACCAAAGCACAGATACGCAGTATTTT. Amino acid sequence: CASSAKVVYQSTDTQYF.

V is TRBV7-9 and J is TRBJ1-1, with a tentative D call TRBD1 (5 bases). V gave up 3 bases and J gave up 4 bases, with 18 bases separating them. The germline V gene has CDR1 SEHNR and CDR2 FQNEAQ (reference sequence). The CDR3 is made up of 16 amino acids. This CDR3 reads CASSFGYGADITEAFF. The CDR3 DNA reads TGTGCCAGCAGCTTCGGCTACGGGGCAGATATCACTGAAGCTTTCTTT.

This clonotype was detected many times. Here the CDR3 DNA reads TGTGCCAGCAGCCCGGGCGCGGACAACTATGGCTACACCTTC. Protein product: CASSPGADNYGYTF. The V gene is TRBV6-5, the J gene TRBJ1-2; D is ambiguous. The germline V gene encodes CDR1 MNHEY and CDR2 SVGAGI. V shed 6 bases and J shed 2 bases, with 13 bases lying between them. This CDR3 has 14 amino acids.

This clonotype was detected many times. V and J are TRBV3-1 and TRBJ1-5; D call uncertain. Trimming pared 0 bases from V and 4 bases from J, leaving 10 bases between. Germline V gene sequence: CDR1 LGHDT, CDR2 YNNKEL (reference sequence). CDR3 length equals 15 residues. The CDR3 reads CASSQDYGVNQPQHF. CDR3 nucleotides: TGTGCCAGCAGCCAAGATTACGGGGTGAATCAGCCCCAGCATTTT.

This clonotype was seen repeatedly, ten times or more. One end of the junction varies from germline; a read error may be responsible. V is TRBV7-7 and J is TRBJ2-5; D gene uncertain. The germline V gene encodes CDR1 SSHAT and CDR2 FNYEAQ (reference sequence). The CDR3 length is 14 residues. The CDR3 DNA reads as TGTGCTAGCAGCCCCGGGCCTTACCAAGAGACCCAGTACTTC. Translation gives CASSPGPYQETQYF.

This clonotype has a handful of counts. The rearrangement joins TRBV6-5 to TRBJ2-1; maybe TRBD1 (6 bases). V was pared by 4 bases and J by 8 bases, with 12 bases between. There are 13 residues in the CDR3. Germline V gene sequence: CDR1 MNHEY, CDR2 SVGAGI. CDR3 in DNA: TGTGCCAGCAGTTCCTCCAGGGGATATGAGCAGTTCTTC. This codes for CASSSSRGYEQFF.

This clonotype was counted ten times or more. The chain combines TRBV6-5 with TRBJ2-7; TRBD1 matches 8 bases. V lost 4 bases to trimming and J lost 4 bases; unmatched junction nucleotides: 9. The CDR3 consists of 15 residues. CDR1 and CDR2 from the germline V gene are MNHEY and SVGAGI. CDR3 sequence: CASSSYGQGGYEQYF. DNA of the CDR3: TGTGCCAGCAGTTCCTACGGACAGGGTGGGTACGAGCAGTACTTC.

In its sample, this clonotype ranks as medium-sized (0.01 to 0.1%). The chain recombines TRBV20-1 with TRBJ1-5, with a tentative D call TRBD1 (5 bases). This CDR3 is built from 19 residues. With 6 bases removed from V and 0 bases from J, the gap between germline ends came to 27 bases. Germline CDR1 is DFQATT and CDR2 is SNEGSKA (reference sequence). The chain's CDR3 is CSAPDQIQGRVASNQPQHF. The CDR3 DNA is TGCAGTGCCCCCGACCAAATTCAGGGACGTGTGGCTAGCAATCAGCCCCAGCATTTT.

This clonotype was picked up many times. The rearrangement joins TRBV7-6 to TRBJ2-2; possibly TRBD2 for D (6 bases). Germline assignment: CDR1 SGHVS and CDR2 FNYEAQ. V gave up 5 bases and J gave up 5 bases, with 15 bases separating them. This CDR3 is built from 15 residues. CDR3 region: CASSLEAGRTGELFF. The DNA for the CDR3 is TGTGCCAGCAGCCTAGAGGCGGGAAGGACCGGGGAGCTGTTTTTT.

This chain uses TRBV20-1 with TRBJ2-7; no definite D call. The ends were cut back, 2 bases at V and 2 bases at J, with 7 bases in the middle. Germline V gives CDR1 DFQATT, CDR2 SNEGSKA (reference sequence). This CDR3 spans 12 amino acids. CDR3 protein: CSARPITYEQYF. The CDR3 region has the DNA TGCAGTGCTAGACCTATAACCTACGAGCAGTACTTC.

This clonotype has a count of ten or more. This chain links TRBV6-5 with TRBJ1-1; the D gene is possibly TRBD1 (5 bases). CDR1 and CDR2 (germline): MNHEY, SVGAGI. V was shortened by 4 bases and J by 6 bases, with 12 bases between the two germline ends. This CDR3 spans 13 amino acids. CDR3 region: CASSSRVPPEAFF. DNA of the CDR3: TGTGCCAGCAGTTCCAGGGTTCCTCCTGAAGCTTTCTTT.

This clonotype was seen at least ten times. The chain's CDR3 is CASSSSGAEDTQYF. The CDR3 bases are TGTGCCAGCAGCTCATCAGGGGCTGAAGATACGCAGTATTTT. The V call is TRBV5-6, the J call TRBJ2-3, with D tentatively TRBD1 (6 bases). Trimming left V 3 bases short and J 5 bases short, with 13 bases between. Germline CDR1 reads SGHDT; CDR2 reads YYEEEE. There are 14 residues in the CDR3.

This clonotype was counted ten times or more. CDR3 in amino acids: CASSLRGYEQYF. CDR3 bases: TGTGCCAGCAGCCTCAGGGGCTACGAGCAGTACTTC. The chain joins TRBV7-2 to TRBJ2-7, with a tentative D call TRBD1 (6 bases). Germline V gene sequence: CDR1 SGHTA, CDR2 FQGNSA. The length of the CDR3 is 12 residues. V dropped 5 bases and J dropped 3 bases, with 8 bases sitting between them.

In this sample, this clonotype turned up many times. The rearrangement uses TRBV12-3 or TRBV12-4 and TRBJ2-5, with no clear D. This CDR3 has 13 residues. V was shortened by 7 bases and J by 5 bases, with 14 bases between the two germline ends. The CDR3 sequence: CASTDRGWETQYF. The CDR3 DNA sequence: TGTGCCAGCACCGATCGTGGGTGGGAGACCCAGTACTTC.

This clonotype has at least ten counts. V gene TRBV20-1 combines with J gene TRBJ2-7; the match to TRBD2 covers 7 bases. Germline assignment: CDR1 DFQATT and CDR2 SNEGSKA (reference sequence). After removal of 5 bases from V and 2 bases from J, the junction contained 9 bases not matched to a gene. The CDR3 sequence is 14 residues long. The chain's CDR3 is CSALSGRGTYEQYF. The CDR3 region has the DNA TGCAGTGCTCTTAGCGGGCGAGGTACCTACGAGCAGTACTTC.

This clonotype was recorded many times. The CDR3 reads CASTIRQGESYGYTF. The CDR3 bases are TGTGCCAGTACAATCCGGCAGGGGGAATCCTATGGCTACACCTTC. The gene calls are TRBV19 and TRBJ1-2, with 7 bases identical to TRBD1. Trimming removed 7 bases from V and 4 bases from J; junction bases left unmatched: 12. The CDR3 is 15 amino acids. Germline V gene lookup returns CDR1 LNHDA and CDR2 SQIVND (reference sequence).

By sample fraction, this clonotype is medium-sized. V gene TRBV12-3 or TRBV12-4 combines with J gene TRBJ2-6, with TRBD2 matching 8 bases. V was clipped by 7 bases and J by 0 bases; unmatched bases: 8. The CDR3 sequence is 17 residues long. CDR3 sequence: CASTESGGSSGANVLTF. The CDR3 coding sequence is TGTGCCAGCACTGAAAGCGGGGGCAGCTCTGGGGCCAACGTCCTGACTTTC.

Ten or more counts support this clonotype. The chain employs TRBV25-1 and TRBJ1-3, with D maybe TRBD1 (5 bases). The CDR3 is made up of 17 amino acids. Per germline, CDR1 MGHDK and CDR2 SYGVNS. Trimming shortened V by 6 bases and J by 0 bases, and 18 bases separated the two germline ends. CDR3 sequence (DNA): TGTGCCAGCAGCGCCGCCCTCGAGACAGACTCTGGAAACACCATATATTTT. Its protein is CASSAALETDSGNTIYF.

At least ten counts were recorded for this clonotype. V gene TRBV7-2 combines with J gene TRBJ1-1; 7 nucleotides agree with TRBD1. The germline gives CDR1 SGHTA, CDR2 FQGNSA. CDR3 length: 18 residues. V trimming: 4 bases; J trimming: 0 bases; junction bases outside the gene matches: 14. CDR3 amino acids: CASSSRTIRTGMNTEAFF. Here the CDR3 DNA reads TGTGCCAGCAGCTCCCGGACGATTAGGACAGGAATGAACACTGAAGCTTTCTTT.

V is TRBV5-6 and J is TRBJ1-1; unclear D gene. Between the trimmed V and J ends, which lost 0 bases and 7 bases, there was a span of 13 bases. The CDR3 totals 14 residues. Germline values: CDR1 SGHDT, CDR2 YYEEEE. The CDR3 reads CASSLDVLPIEAFF. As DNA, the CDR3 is TGTGCCAGCAGCTTGGATGTTCTCCCAATTGAAGCTTTCTTT.

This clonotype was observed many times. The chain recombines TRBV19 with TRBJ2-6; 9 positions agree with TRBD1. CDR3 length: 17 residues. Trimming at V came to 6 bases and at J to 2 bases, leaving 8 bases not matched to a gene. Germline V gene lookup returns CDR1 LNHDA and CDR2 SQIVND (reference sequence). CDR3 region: CASRRTGGAAGANVLTF. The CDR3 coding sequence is TGTGCCAGTAGAAGAACAGGGGGCGCGGCTGGGGCCAACGTCCTGACTTTC.

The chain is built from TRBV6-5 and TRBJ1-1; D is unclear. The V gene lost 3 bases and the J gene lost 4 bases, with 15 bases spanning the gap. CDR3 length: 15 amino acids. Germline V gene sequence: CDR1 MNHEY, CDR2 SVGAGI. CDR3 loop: CASSYGMDLRTEAFF. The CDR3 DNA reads TGTGCCAGCAGTTATGGCATGGACTTACGCACTGAAGCTTTCTTT.

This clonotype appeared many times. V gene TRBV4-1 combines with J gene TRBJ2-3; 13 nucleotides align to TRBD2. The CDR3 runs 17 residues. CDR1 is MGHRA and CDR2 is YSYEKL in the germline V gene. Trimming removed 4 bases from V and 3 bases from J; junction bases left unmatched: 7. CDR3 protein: CASSPQGLAGVTDTQYF. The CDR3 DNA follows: TGCGCCAGCAGCCCCCAAGGACTAGCGGGAGTAACAGATACGCAGTATTTT.

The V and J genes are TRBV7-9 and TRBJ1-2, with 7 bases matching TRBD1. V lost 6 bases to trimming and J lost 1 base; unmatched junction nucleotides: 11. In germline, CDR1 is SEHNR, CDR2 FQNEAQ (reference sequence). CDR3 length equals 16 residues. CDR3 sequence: CASSQSWDSNNYGYTF. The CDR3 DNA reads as TGTGCCAGCAGTCAAAGCTGGGACAGCAATAACTATGGCTACACCTTC.

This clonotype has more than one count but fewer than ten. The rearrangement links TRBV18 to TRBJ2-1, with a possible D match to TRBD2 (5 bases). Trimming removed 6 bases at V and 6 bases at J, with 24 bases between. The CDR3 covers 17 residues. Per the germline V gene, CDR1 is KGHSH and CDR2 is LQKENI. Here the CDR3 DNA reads TGTGCCAGCTCCCCCCTTTTATCCGGGGTGTACGGCAATGAGCAGTTCTTC. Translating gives CASSPLLSGVYGNEQFF. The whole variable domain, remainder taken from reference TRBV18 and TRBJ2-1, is NAGVMQNPRHLVRRRGQEARLRCSPMKGHSHVYWYRQLPEEGLKFMVYLQKENIIDESGMPKERFSAEFPKEGPSILRIQQVVRGDSAAYFCASSPLLSGVYGNEQFFGPGTRLTVL.

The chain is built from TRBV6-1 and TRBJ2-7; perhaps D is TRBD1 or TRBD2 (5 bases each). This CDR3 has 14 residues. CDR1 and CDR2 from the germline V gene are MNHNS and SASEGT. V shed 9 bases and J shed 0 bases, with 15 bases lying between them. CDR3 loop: CASHRDGFSYEQYF. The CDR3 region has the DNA TGTGCCAGTCACCGGGACGGCTTCTCCTACGAGCAGTACTTC.

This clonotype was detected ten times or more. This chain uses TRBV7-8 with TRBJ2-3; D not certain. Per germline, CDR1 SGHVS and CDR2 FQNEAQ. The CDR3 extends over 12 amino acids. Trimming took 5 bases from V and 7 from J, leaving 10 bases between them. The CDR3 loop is CASSQFGYTQYF. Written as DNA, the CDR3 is TGTGCCAGCAGCCAGTTCGGGTATACGCAGTATTTT.

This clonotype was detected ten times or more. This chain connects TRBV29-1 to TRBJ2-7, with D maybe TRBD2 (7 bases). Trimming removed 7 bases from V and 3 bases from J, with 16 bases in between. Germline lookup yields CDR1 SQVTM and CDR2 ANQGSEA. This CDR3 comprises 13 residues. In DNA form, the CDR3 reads TGCAGCGCCGGGGGGCCTAGCGGCTACGAGCAGTACTTC. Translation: CSAGGPSGYEQYF.

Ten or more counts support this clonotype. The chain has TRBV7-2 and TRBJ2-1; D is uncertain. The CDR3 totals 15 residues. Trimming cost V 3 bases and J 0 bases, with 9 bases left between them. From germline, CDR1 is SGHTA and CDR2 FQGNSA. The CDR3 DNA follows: TGTGCCAGCAGCTTCGCCGCCAGCTCCTACAATGAGCAGTTCTTC. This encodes CASSFAASSYNEQFF.